A selection of T cell receptor beta chains follows, all from one sample in a study of T cell changes during pregnancy in multiple sclerosis. Measured with immunoSEQ multiplex PCR; TCRdb has only the in-frame clones, and not every one. The repertoire holds approximately 20,000 clones, with about 87% as singletons. This specimen was CD8+ T cells from peripheral blood mononuclear cells, taken in the second trimester of pregnancy. These receptors all come from a female donor in good health, enrolled as a control in a pregnancy study. Both conserved end residues are part of each CDR3. Fields, in order: J gene, D gene, V gene, clone size, CDR3 protein, CDR3 DNA. The D gene is left open where the match is weak. Clone size is not always given. Where it is, it says once, few, many or a class for expanded clones.

J gene: TRBJ2-2; D gene: -; V gene: TRBV21-1; clone size: -; CDR3 protein: CASSTLRSSGGAGELFF; CDR3 DNA: TGTGCCAGCAGCACCTTAAGGAGTAGCGGGGGGGCCGGGGAGCTGTTTTTT
J gene: TRBJ2-5; D gene: TRBD2; V gene: TRBV4-1; clone size: -; CDR3 protein: CASSQGGLAGGETQYF; CDR3 DNA: TGCGCCAGCAGCCAAGGGGGACTAGCGGGGGGAGAGACCCAGTACTTC
J gene: TRBJ2-2; D gene: -; V gene: TRBV7-2; clone size: -; CDR3 protein: CASSLRSANTGELFF; CDR3 DNA: TGTGCCAGCAGCTTGCGGAGTGCGAACACCGGGGAGCTGTTTTTT
J gene: TRBJ2-3; D gene: TRBD2; V gene: TRBV27; clone size: -; CDR3 protein: CASSLWTPTSGDTDTQYF; CDR3 DNA: TGTGCCAGCAGTTTATGGACCCCGACTAGCGGGGATACAGATACGCAGTATTTT
J gene: TRBJ2-1; D gene: TRBD2; V gene: TRBV7-8; clone size: -; CDR3 protein: CASSYGLAGPYNEQFF; CDR3 DNA: TGTGCCAGCAGCTACGGACTAGCGGGGCCTTACAATGAGCAGTTCTTC
J gene: TRBJ2-1; D gene: TRBD2; V gene: TRBV14; clone size: -; CDR3 protein: CASSLRLAGPNEQFF; CDR3 DNA: TGTGCCAGCAGCCTTCGTTTAGCGGGACCCAATGAGCAGTTCTTC
J gene: TRBJ1-2; D gene: TRBD1; V gene: TRBV5-5; clone size: -; CDR3 protein: CASSLWTGGYGYTF; CDR3 DNA: TGTGCCAGCAGCCTCTGGACAGGGGGCTATGGCTACACCTTC
J gene: TRBJ2-7; D gene: -; V gene: TRBV28; clone size: once; CDR3 protein: CASSLFREPRDEQYF; CDR3 DNA: TGTGCCAGCAGCCTATTCCGGGAACCGCGGGACGAGCAGTACTTC
J gene: TRBJ2-4; D gene: -; V gene: TRBV6-1; clone size: -; CDR3 protein: CASSDPQRVAKNIQYF; CDR3 DNA: TGTGCCAGCAGTGATCCCCAGAGGGTAGCCAAAAACATTCAGTACTTC
J gene: TRBJ2-7; D gene: TRBD2; V gene: TRBV7-2; clone size: -; CDR3 protein: CASSILAGSYEQYF; CDR3 DNA: TGTGCCAGCAGCATTCTAGCGGGTTCCTACGAGCAGTACTTC
J gene: TRBJ1-3; D gene: -; V gene: TRBV18; clone size: -; CDR3 protein: CASSPPLAVSGNTIYF; CDR3 DNA: TGTGCCAGCTCACCACCGCTAGCTGTCTCTGGAAACACCATATATTTT
J gene: TRBJ2-1; D gene: TRBD2; V gene: TRBV6-4; clone size: -; CDR3 protein: CASSESSGSGNEQFF; CDR3 DNA: TGTGCCAGCAGTGAATCAAGCGGGAGCGGCAATGAGCAGTTCTTC
J gene: TRBJ2-1; D gene: TRBD2; V gene: TRBV5-4; clone size: once; CDR3 protein: CAVASGRGNEQFF; CDR3 DNA: TGTGCTGTTGCTAGCGGGAGGGGGAATGAGCAGTTCTTC
J gene: TRBJ2-3; D gene: -; V gene: TRBV4-1; clone size: -; CDR3 protein: CASSQDRATGDTQYF; CDR3 DNA: TGCGCCAGCAGCCAAGATAGAGCGACGGGGGATACGCAGTATTTT
J gene: TRBJ2-7; D gene: TRBD1; V gene: TRBV7-9; clone size: -; CDR3 protein: CASSLIGQGYEQYF; CDR3 DNA: TGTGCCAGCAGCTTAATTGGACAGGGGTACGAGCAGTACTTC
J gene: TRBJ2-5; D gene: TRBD1; V gene: TRBV2; clone size: -; CDR3 protein: CASSPDRGETQYF; CDR3 DNA: TGTGCCAGCAGCCCCGACAGGGGAGAGACCCAGTACTTC
J gene: TRBJ2-1; D gene: TRBD2; V gene: TRBV7-7; clone size: -; CDR3 protein: CASSLGGTSNEQFF; CDR3 DNA: TGTGCTAGCAGCTTAGGCGGGACTAGCAATGAGCAGTTCTTC
J gene: TRBJ2-5; D gene: -; V gene: TRBV5-1; clone size: -; CDR3 protein: CASSASGLETQYF; CDR3 DNA: TGCGCCAGCAGCGCCTCAGGGCTGGAGACCCAGTACTTC
J gene: TRBJ1-4; D gene: -; V gene: TRBV10-2; clone size: -; CDR3 protein: CASSGFPMGGTNEKLFF; CDR3 DNA: TGCGCCAGCAGTGGTTTTCCCATGGGGGGGACTAATGAAAAACTGTTTTTT
J gene: TRBJ1-1; D gene: -; V gene: TRBV19; clone size: -; CDR3 protein: CASSIDGHPEAFF; CDR3 DNA: TGTGCCAGTAGTATAGATGGGCACCCTGAAGCTTTCTTT
J gene: TRBJ2-7; D gene: TRBD2; V gene: TRBV9; clone size: -; CDR3 protein: CASSEEGREAGFEQYF; CDR3 DNA: TGTGCCAGCAGCGAGGAGGGGCGGGAGGCCGGGTTCGAGCAGTACTTC
J gene: TRBJ2-3; D gene: TRBD2; V gene: TRBV28; clone size: -; CDR3 protein: CASSLLAGGIVSTDTQYF; CDR3 DNA: TGTGCCAGCAGTTTACTAGCGGGAGGGATAGTATCCACAGATACGCAGTATTTT
J gene: TRBJ1-1; D gene: -; V gene: TRBV6-5; clone size: -; CDR3 protein: CASSYSGLPTEAFF; CDR3 DNA: TGTGCCAGCAGTTACTCTGGGCTCCCCACTGAAGCTTTCTTT
J gene: TRBJ2-1; D gene: TRBD2; V gene: TRBV7-3; clone size: -; CDR3 protein: CASSLLLAGVKGNEQFF; CDR3 DNA: TGTGCCAGCAGCTTATTGCTAGCGGGAGTTAAGGGGAATGAGCAGTTCTTC
J gene: TRBJ2-2; D gene: -; V gene: TRBV6-5; clone size: once; CDR3 protein: CASSPALEISGELFF; CDR3 DNA: TGTGCCAGCAGTCCCGCTTTAGAGATATCCGGGGAGCTGTTTTTT
J gene: TRBJ1-5; D gene: -; V gene: TRBV4-1; clone size: -; CDR3 protein: CASSQWAADQPQHF; CDR3 DNA: TGCGCCAGCAGCCAATGGGCAGCTGATCAGCCCCAGCATTTT
J gene: TRBJ2-5; D gene: -; V gene: TRBV7-8; clone size: -; CDR3 protein: CASRGGSEETQYF; CDR3 DNA: TGTGCCAGCCGAGGGGGATCTGAAGAGACCCAGTACTTC